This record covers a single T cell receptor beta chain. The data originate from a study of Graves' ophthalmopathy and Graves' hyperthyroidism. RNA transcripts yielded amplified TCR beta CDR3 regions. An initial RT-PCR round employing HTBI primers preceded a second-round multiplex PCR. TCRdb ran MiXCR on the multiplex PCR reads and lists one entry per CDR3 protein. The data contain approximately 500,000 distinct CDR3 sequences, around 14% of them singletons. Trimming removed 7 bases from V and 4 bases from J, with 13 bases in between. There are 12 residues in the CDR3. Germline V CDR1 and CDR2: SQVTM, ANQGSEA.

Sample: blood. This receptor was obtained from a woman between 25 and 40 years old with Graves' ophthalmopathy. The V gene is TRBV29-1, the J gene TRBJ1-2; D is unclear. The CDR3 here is CSAQKEPYGYTF. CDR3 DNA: TGCAGCGCCCAAAAGGAGCCCTATGGCTACACCTTC.